This TCR beta chain was sequenced for a study of cytomegalovirus exposure and HLA in healthy donors listed by TCRdb under 2017. About the investigation overall: In an earlier analysis of some 550 of the donors, less than 350 Gb of sequence data and approximately 100 million unique TCR beta sequences from roughly 200 million T cells were reported. Roughly 300 gigabases of sequencing data and approximately 93 million unique TCR sequences were included in an early release covering about 700 HLA-typed donors. Among the roughly 380 genotyped donors, approximately 77% belonged to the genetic ancestry cluster associated with self-reported Caucasian donors. The aim of the study was to test whether cataloging public T cell receptors could identify signatures of past pathogen exposure. Using immunosequencing, the study profiled T cell repertoires from 500 to 800 subjects and related those repertoires to cytomegalovirus serostatus. A separate validation cohort of approximately 120 different subjects was used in addition to the roughly 700-subject first cohort. To predict cytomegalovirus infection status, the study combined high-throughput TCR immunosequencing, statistical association of individual TCRs with disease status, and machine learning. To study patterns of TCR occurrence, a later analysis re-analyzed previously published TCR beta repertoires from 650 to 750 donors and added high-resolution HLA genotyping. Rather than drawing on any new phenotypic data, the later analysis identified candidate immune exposures from TCR beta sequences and the way those sequences occurred across donors. In an earlier analysis of around 540 of the donors, high-throughput TCR beta sequencing was used to judge whether each TCR beta V gene segment behaved as functional or pseudogenic. Donor age, sex, ethnicity and CMV serostatus were compiled alongside the repertoire data. A later genetic analysis took genome-wide SNP genotypes for about three fifths of the 666 donors and used that subset as a discovery cohort. All discovery cohort repertoires had been generated using a single sequencing platform. Class I and class II HLA loci were covered by the typing at four-digit resolution. The number of typed donors differed by locus: roughly 620-640 for A, B, C, DRB1 and DQB1; 500 to 550 for DQA1; fewer than 610 for DPA1; and about 450 for DPB1. Several DR-DQ haplotypes were treated as single units for association and clustering because of strong linkage in the cohort. Among 350 to 400 genotyped donors of the cohort, an average of approximately 240,000 unique TCR beta nucleotide sequences were sequenced per donor, around 20% of them non-productive.

The cohort consisted of fewer than 700 healthy bone marrow donors. All cohort members were sampled while nominally healthy, although unrecorded immune exposures were likely present. The donor tested CMV seropositive and was one of the 289 seropositive cohort members. Each donor provided a peripheral blood sample, and peripheral blood mononuclear cells were used for TCR beta sequencing. Genomic DNA was extracted from the blood cell samples with the Qiagen DNeasy Blood Extraction Kit. The library was built by means of the immunoSEQ multiplex PCR assay. A mixture of 60 forward primers for TCR Vbeta segments and 13 reverse primers for TCR Jbeta segments was used in the multiplex PCR. Amplification of the CDR3 region of rearranged TCR beta genes was performed with a multiplex PCR assay on genomic DNA. Amplified TCR beta libraries were sequenced as 87-base-pair reads on the Illumina HiSeq System. In the source study's methods: A later analysis tallied 75 million to 95 million unique TCR beta chains across the roughly 610 repertoires, and about 12 million of those chains were shared by two or more donors. To remove PCR and sequencing errors, raw reads were error-corrected and collapsed into unique sequences using a nearest-neighbor algorithm that merged closely related sequences. To assign V, D and J gene segments, CDR3 sequences were aligned to IMGT reference sequences. For a sequence to be retained, at least a six-nucleotide match to both a V gene segment and a J gene segment was required. A rearrangement counted as productive if the CDR3 had no stop codons and remained in frame with V and J, and every other rearrangement counted as non-productive. Following IMGT convention, CDR3 was defined as the stretch from the second conserved V-encoded cysteine to the conserved J-encoded phenylalanine. Sequences without an unambiguous match to a single V gene segment were excluded from the earlier analysis of approximately 600 of the donors. In an earlier analysis of 450 to 750 of the donors, a V segment was called functional when productive rearrangements were above 56.7%, and segregating when the standard deviation between donors exceeded 5%. A statistical classification framework was developed to diagnose cytomegalovirus status using the catalog of TCR beta chain sequences. In a later analysis, V and J genes were assigned by comparing TCR nucleotide sequences against IMGT/GENE-DB human TR gene sequences. The TCRdist pipeline was used in a later analysis to assign CDR3 sequences and most-parsimonious VDJ recombination scenarios. A later analysis defined each TCR beta chain by its CDR3 amino acid sequence plus V-gene family, and excluded reads lacking a unique V-gene family. As a way to deal with suspected cross-contamination and a sequencing artifact, a later analysis dropped 450 to 700 nucleotide sequences that were highly shared and had low generation probability. In a later analysis, a clonal expansion index for each public chain was calculated from normalized within-repertoire ranks of inferred template counts. A later analysis computed generation probabilities with a VDJ recombination model fitted to out-of-frame rearrangements, and checked the results against IGoR. In a later analysis, hypergeometric tests were used to score TCR-TCR, TCR-HLA and TCR-CMV co-occurrence, with a repertoire-size bias correction applied to TCR pairs. A later analysis estimated false discovery rates by permuting HLA or CMV assignments 20 times. A later analysis grouped co-occurring TCRs with DBSCAN, adding TCRdist sequence similarity when clustering within HLA-allele-positive subsets. Repertoires with fewer than 30,000 or more than 120,000 public chains, plus five repertoires with anomalous nucleotide sharing, were excluded from co-occurrence clustering. Drawn from immuneACCESS, this table holds only the in-frame rearrangements with V and J called that TCRdb kept. Clones are partly lost; checked studies trace under half to an unresolved V gene and leave the rest unexplained. That table is the source of V, J and clone size, and D and trimming were worked out from the DNA. The sample includes 100,000 to 150,000 clones, with approximately 17% observed a single time. Roughly 3% of the sample is taken by the ten largest.

Deletion took 11 bases off V and 0 bases off J, with a span of 17 bases between the germline ends. CDR1 is given as SNHLY and CDR2 as FYNNEI, both from the germline V gene. The CDR3 starts with the cysteine, ends with the phenylalanine, and has 15 residues. The only DNA kept is the CDR3, 45 bases in frame from the first base. The research as a whole found: According to a later analysis, parvovirus B19, influenza, CMV and Epstein-Barr virus appeared linked to several top co-occurrence clusters. In a later genetic analysis, a missense DCLRE1C variant was associated with V-gene and J-gene trimming of TCR beta chains, and the association was replicated in an independent cohort. A cluster of highly shared sequence variants was judged likely to represent a technical artifact of the sequencing pipeline. Some IMGT-functional V segments, including TRBV6-2 and TRBV6-3, could not be distinguished by the 87-base-pair reads and were therefore excluded. In both the original and validation cohorts, the classifier was reported to diagnose cytomegalovirus status with high specificity and sensitivity. Strong co-occurrence of HLA alleles, especially DR and DQ, made assigning TCR associations to individual alleles difficult. The authors suggested that the approach could potentially be extended to other disease states and immunological phenotypes. CMV serostatus was the only immune exposure information available for the cohort. A further reported finding was that TCR beta sequences accurately predicted the HLA-A and HLA-B alleles for most subjects in the first cohort. The study gave a list of about 170 TCR beta chains associated with cytomegalovirus. Three of the identified cytomegalovirus-associated TCR beta chains were confirmed in vitro to be specific for cytomegalovirus antigens. Compared with equally common non-associated chains, HLA-associated TCR beta chains in a later analysis were more clonally expanded and had lower generation probabilities. Roughly uniform sequencing depth across donors was assumed in presence/absence analyses, although this assumption may not hold. This cohort had only TCR beta chains sequenced, and the lack of alpha or paired-chain data limited which features could be detected. In a later genetic analysis, fewer N-insertions in productive TCRs were reported among donors in an Asian-associated ancestry cluster than the roughly 700-donor mean. In a later analysis, the rate of TCR association differed among HLA loci, with DRB1 alleles having the most associated TCRs and HLA-C alleles having the fewest. While some public TCRs were present in many individuals, most TCR sequences turned up only very rarely across donors. Because counts were too low, roughly 18 rarely observed V segments, including chromosome 9 orphons, were left out of the earlier analysis of some 640 of the donors. According to a later analysis, most CMV-associated TCR beta chains appeared to be HLA-restricted, and the HLA associations seemed to be driven largely by CMV exposure. In a later analysis, 16,951 TCR beta sequences were associated with specific HLA alleles at a false discovery rate of 0.05. Correlated functional status among segregating V segments might reflect linkage disequilibrium, but an unknown experimental factor could not be ruled out. An earlier analysis of some 590 of the donors showed that most TCR beta V segments appeared in productive rearrangements either about 87% or about 30% of the time, which broadly matched IMGT annotations. Because HLA typing was missing for some donors at each locus, association tests included only the typed subset.

This clone was found a few times. This receptor's antigen is unknown. No base quality information exists; no much larger clone differs at one position. The sequencing input was PBMCs. The sequence is built from TRBV2 and TRBJ2-1, with the D gene too uncertain to name. This clonotype originated in a female donor in good health and CMV-seropositive. CDR3 sequence: CAVDLGISSYNEQFF. Here is the DNA: TGTGCCGTCGACCTAGGCATCAGCTCCTACAATGAGCAGTTCTTC.